This T cell receptor (beta chain) was documented in a study of T cell repertoires in cytomegalovirus infection. Study-wide results and limits: Individuals carrying CMV plus the relevant HLA were identified by cumulative frequency of public TCR beta families.

As for this clonotype: Its antigen remains unknown.

The CDR3 totals 13 residues. Trimming removed 3 bases from V and 1 base from J, with 9 bases in between. Germline CDR1 reads DFQATT; CDR2 reads SNEGSKA (reference sequence). TCRdb independently ran MiXCR on the reads; one entry per CDR3 protein. This sample has a few hundred thousand distinct CDR3 sequences; around a sixth occur once, and the top ten carry around 11%. The sequence came from a human donor in good health (CMV status not recorded). Some clones in this sample may be carry-over from other donors' samples. The sequencing input was PBMCs. The chain joins TRBV20-1 to TRBJ1-1; D is possibly TRBD1 (5 bases). CDR3 nucleotides: TGCAGTGCTAGTCGGGGGGAGAACACTGAAGCTTTCTTT. It translates to CSASRGENTEAFF.